A single sample gave rise to the 6 T cell receptor beta chains below, sequenced in a study of glioma-infiltrating T cells. Using RNA template, CDR3s of TCR alpha and beta were amplified with iRepertoire arm-PCR. TCRdb reprocessed the multiplex PCR reads with MiXCR, giving one entry per CDR3 protein. The sample has about 180,000 distinct CDR3 sequences, more than 35% seen once. Sequenced: glioma tissue, nonneoplastic brain tissue, or PBMCs (not recorded which). Receptors were obtained from a human donor with low-grade glioma or glioblastoma, undergoing nonglioma brain surgery, or in good health (not recorded which).

As to this clonotype: A much more abundant neighbour one base away suggests this may be a read error. The rearrangement uses TRBV20-1 and TRBJ2-7; perhaps TRBD1 as D (6 bases). The V end was cut by 1 base, the J end by 3 bases, with 16 bases between. CDR1 is DFQATT, CDR2 SNEGSKA, per germline (reference sequence). The CDR3 runs to 15 residues. CDR3 sequence: CSARVNRDMDYEQYF. The DNA for the CDR3 is TGCAGTGCTAGAGTCAACCGGGACATGGACTACGAGCAGTACTTC.

This clonotype was counted many times. This chain uses TRBV6-1 with TRBJ1-2; D is unresolved. V was shortened by 6 bases and J by 8 bases, with 13 bases between the two germline ends. There are 12 residues in the CDR3. Germline CDR1 is MNHNS and CDR2 is SASEGT. Here the CDR3 DNA reads TGTGCCAGCAGCCACCCCCTGGGCGGCTACACCTTC. Translating gives CASSHPLGGYTF.

Notes on this clonotype: Since no conserved phenylalanine or tryptophan closes the CDR3, a read error is the likely cause. This sequence joins TRBV6-1 and TRBJ1-2; 8 bases agree with TRBD1. This CDR3 contains 13 residues. Germline CDR1 is MNHNS and CDR2 is SASEGT. After removal of 6 bases from V and 5 bases from J, the junction contained 5 bases not matched to a gene. The CDR3 spells CASRKTGEYGYTL. DNA of the CDR3: TGTGCCAGCAGAAAGACAGGGGAGTATGGCTACACCCTA.

In its sample, this clonotype is medium-sized. The chain links TRBV6-6 to TRBJ1-1; no firm D call. Trimming left V 2 bases short and J 6 bases short, with 4 bases between. The CDR3 runs 11 residues. The V gene's germline CDR1 is MNHNY and CDR2 SVGAGI (reference sequence). The CDR3, as DNA: TGTGCCAGCAGTTACGGATCTGAAGCTTTCTTT. It is translated as CASSYGSEAFF.

This clonotype was found many times. The J gene is TRBJ2-3, the V gene TRBV10-3; no firm D call. The CDR3 loop spans 15 amino acids. Germline V gives CDR1 ENHRY, CDR2 SYGVKD. The ends were cut back, 1 base at V and 3 bases at J, with 11 bases in the middle. This CDR3 is CAISEFRETTDTQYF. DNA for the CDR3: TGTGCCATCAGTGAGTTTAGGGAAACTACAGATACGCAGTATTTT.

The rearrangement links TRBV20-1 to TRBJ2-1; D is perhaps TRBD1 (5 bases). CDR3 length equals 12 residues. V was cut by 3 bases and J by 12 bases, with 15 bases left in between. Germline assignment: CDR1 DFQATT and CDR2 SNEGSKA (reference sequence). The CDR3 reads CSASSGADTQFF. CDR3 nucleotides: TGCAGTGCTAGTAGTGGGGCAGATACGCAGTTCTTC.